Below, 24 T cell receptor beta chains from the same sample are listed, as sequenced in a study of CXCR3-negative and CXCR3-positive naive CD8 T cells. UMI-labeled 5' RACE TRB cDNA libraries were prepared from the cells. TCRdb processed the 5' RACE reads again and assigns one entry to each CDR3 protein, with no DNA. This sample lists 65,000 to 75,000 distinct CDR3 sequences; its ten largest clones have 0.71%. General study points: Comparison of naive cells showed more hydrophobic TRB CDR3s in CXCR3-positive than in CXCR3-negative naive cells.

Antigens for these TCRs are unknown. The sequenced sample was naive CXCR3+ CD8+ T cells from blood. Subset given: CD45RO-CCR7+CD27+CD95- naive CD8+ T cells expressing CXCR3 (TNR3+). These receptors were collected from a human donor in good health. Some clones in this sample may be carry-over from other donors' samples.

This chain links TRBV5-1 with TRBJ2-7. CDR1 is SGHRS, CDR2 YFSETQ, per germline. The CDR3 length is 16 residues. The CDR3 sequence: CASSFFLAPSSYEQYF.

The V call is TRBV20-1, the J call TRBJ1-1. Germline V lookup: CDR1 DFQATT, CDR2 SNEGSKA (reference sequence). This CDR3 spans 13 amino acids. The CDR3 here is CSASSYTNTEAFF.

The chain is built from TRBV7-2 and TRBJ1-4. CDR3 length equals 13 residues. Looked up from germline, CDR1 is SGHTA and CDR2 is FQGNSA. The CDR3 region is CASSFLVAEKLFF.

The chain has TRBV7-6 and TRBJ2-3; TCRdb calls TRBD2, which cannot be checked without DNA. The CDR3 is 14 amino acids. Germline CDR1 and CDR2: SGHVS and FNYEAQ. CDR3 sequence: CATLAGGGTDTQYF.

This CDR3 reads CSEGGGQTEAFF. This chain links TRBV29-1 with TRBJ1-1; TCRdb reports TRBD1, a call that lacks DNA to check it against. Looked up from germline, CDR1 is SQVTM and CDR2 is ANQGSEA. CDR3 length: 12 residues.

This chain links TRBV3-1 with TRBJ2-5; the TCRdb D gene call, TRBD2, has no DNA to confirm it. Germline CDR1 reads LGHDT; CDR2 reads YNNKEL (reference sequence). The CDR3 covers 14 residues. This CDR3 is CASRSVLAAETQYF.

The chain's CDR3 is CASSEGAVATDTQYF. V gene TRBV7-6 combines with J gene TRBJ2-3; there is no DNA to check the TCRdb D call of TRBD1. Germline V CDR1 and CDR2: SGHVS, FNYEAQ. The CDR3 totals 15 residues.

The CDR3 region is CASSPTGTVTYEQYF. The gene calls are TRBV7-8 and TRBJ2-7; TCRdb lists TRBD1, though no DNA is available to test this call. The CDR3 is made up of 15 amino acids. Germline-derived CDR1 and CDR2 are SGHVS and FQNEAQ.

The rearrangement uses TRBV12-3 or TRBV12-4 and TRBJ1-1; TCRdb returns TRBD1, unconfirmable since there is no DNA. The CDR3 is made up of 13 amino acids. Here the CDR3 reads CASSNQGNTEAFF.

The chain links TRBV7-6 to TRBJ2-3; the D call from TCRdb, TRBD1, cannot be confirmed without DNA. The CDR3 extends over 15 amino acids. Germline V CDR1 and CDR2: SGHVS, FNYEAQ. CDR3: CASSHSGAPSDTQYF.

V gene TRBV14 combines with J gene TRBJ2-7; TCRdb indicates TRBD1, and absent DNA this call remains unverified. Germline CDR1 SGHDN, CDR2 FVKESK. This CDR3 comprises 14 residues. The CDR3 loop reads CASQSFGQGSEQYF.

The V gene is TRBV5-6, the J gene TRBJ1-2; TCRdb designates TRBD1, a call that cannot be tested without DNA. From germline, CDR1 is SGHDT and CDR2 YYEEEE. The CDR3 is made up of 15 amino acids. The CDR3 here is CASTPPRGRNYGYTF.

The V gene is TRBV5-6, the J gene TRBJ2-5; TCRdb designates TRBD1, a call that cannot be tested without DNA. CDR1 is SGHDT and CDR2 is YYEEEE in the germline V gene. The CDR3 is 14 residues long. CDR3 amino acids: CASSPGQGEETQYF.

V is TRBV12-3 or TRBV12-4 and J is TRBJ2-5; TCRdb's assignment of TRBD1 cannot be checked, as there is no DNA. CDR3 size: 15 residues. CDR3 protein: CASNQWATTQETQYF.

V and J are TRBV20-1 and TRBJ2-6; TCRdb's D call, TRBD1, is unchecked because there is no DNA. The CDR3 is made up of 16 amino acids. Germline-derived CDR1 and CDR2 are DFQATT and SNEGSKA (reference sequence). The CDR3 protein is CSAREQGLSGANVLTF.

The chain is built from TRBV6-4 and TRBJ2-1; TCRdb lists TRBD2, though no DNA is available to test this call. Germline values: CDR1 MRHNA, CDR2 SNTAGT. CDR3 size: 15 residues. CDR3: CASGALAGGSNEQFF.

The chain carries TRBV29-1 and TRBJ2-7; TCRdb indicates TRBD1, and absent DNA this call remains unverified. The germline V gene has CDR1 SQVTM and CDR2 ANQGSEA. The CDR3 runs to 16 residues. Here the CDR3 reads CSVEGGGQGPPYEQYF.

The genes are TRBV4-3 and TRBJ2-3; TCRdb's D call of TRBD1 is untestable without DNA. This CDR3 contains 16 residues. Germline loops: CDR1 LGHNA, CDR2 YSLEER. This CDR3 reads CASSQDRGGVADTQYF.

V gene TRBV6-2 or TRBV6-3 combines with J gene TRBJ2-7; TCRdb names TRBD1, which stays unverified in the absence of DNA. The CDR3 covers 14 residues. The germline gives CDR1 MNHEY, CDR2 SVGEGT. The CDR3 reads CASSYWTGIYEQYF.

CDR3 residues: CSATDRGPDTQYF. This chain joins TRBV29-1 and TRBJ2-3; the TCRdb call, TRBD1, lacks DNA for checking. Germline V gene data show CDR1 as SQVTM and CDR2 as ANQGSEA. The CDR3 totals 13 residues.

The chain couples TRBV15 to TRBJ2-7. Germline V lookup: CDR1 LNHNV, CDR2 YYDKDF (reference sequence). The CDR3 covers 15 residues. This CDR3 reads CATHAPRSQYYEQYF. Full variable domain (remainder filled in from reference TRBV15 and TRBJ2-7): DAMVIQNPRYQVTQFGKPVTLSCSQTLNHNVMYWYQQKSSQAPKLLFHYYDKDFNNEADTPDNFQSRRPNTSFCFLDIRSPGLGDTAMYLCATHAPRSQYYEQYFGPGTRLTVT.

The genes are TRBV12-3 or TRBV12-4 and TRBJ1-6. This CDR3 is 15 amino acids long. CDR3 loop: CASSPRGSYNSPLHF.

This chain joins TRBV7-6 and TRBJ1-1; TCRdb designates TRBD1, a call that cannot be tested without DNA. The V gene's germline CDR1 is SGHVS and CDR2 FNYEAQ. This CDR3 has 15 residues. The CDR3 sequence is CASSFPQGGFTEAFF. The whole variable domain, remainder taken from reference TRBV7-6 and TRBJ1-1, is GAGVSQSPRYKVTKRGQDVALRCDPISGHVSLYWYRQALGQGPEFLTYFNYEAQQDKSGLPNDRFSAERPEGSISTLTIQRTEQRDSAMYRCASSFPQGGFTEAFFGQGTRLTVV.

The chain employs TRBV28 and TRBJ2-7; lacking DNA, the TRBD2 call made by TCRdb goes unchecked. The CDR3 is made up of 15 amino acids. Germline lookup yields CDR1 MDHEN and CDR2 SYDVKM. Here the CDR3 reads CASSLALAGAYEQYF.